The 4 T cell receptor beta chains below come from one sample, sequenced in a study of radiotherapy plus CTLA-4 blockade in lung cancer. TCRdb's table, derived via immunoSEQ multiplex PCR, lists solely in-frame clones and lacks some. The data show about 28,000 clones, 70% to 80% seen once. Sequencing used peripheral blood, obtained from a patient treated with radiotherapy plus ipilimumab. The receptors originated from a human donor with non-small cell lung cancer that progressed on radiotherapy plus ipilimumab.

Worth noting for this clone: The same CDR3 is also encoded by other DNA sequences in this sample. The genes are TRBV9 and TRBJ1-2; 7 bases align to TRBD1. Looked up from germline, CDR1 is SGDLS and CDR2 is YYNGEE. The V segment lost 8 bases and the J segment 2 bases; nucleotides outside the gene matches: 3. CDR3 length equals 12 residues. The CDR3 nucleotides read TGTGCCAGTACCAGGGGGAACTATGGCTACACCTTC. Residues: CASTRGNYGYTF.

The chain employs TRBV7-9 and TRBJ2-7, with D hard to call. V was trimmed by 4 bases and J by 5 bases, leaving 12 bases between them. This CDR3 spans 13 amino acids. In germline, CDR1 is SEHNR, CDR2 FQNEAQ (reference sequence). The CDR3 DNA follows: TGTGCCAGCAGCTCCCCTGGGGTACACGAGCAGTACTTC. This translates into CASSSPGVHEQYF.

The chain is built from TRBV6-1 and TRBJ1-5; D is possibly TRBD1 (5 bases). The CDR3 loop spans 13 amino acids. The V gene's germline CDR1 is MNHNS and CDR2 SASEGT. The ends were cut back, 2 bases at V and 9 bases at J, with 11 bases in the middle. In nucleotides, the CDR3 is TGTGCCAGCAGTGAAAATCTAGGGACGCCCCAGCATTTT. Protein: CASSENLGTPQHF.

This chain joins TRBV7-3 and TRBJ2-5; D perhaps matches TRBD2 (6 bases). This CDR3 contains 13 residues. Germline V lookup: CDR1 SGHTA, CDR2 FQGTGA. V lost 4 bases and J 3 bases, leaving 9 bases between the germline ends. The CDR3 nucleotides read TGTGCCAGCAGCTCGACTAGGGAAGAGACCCAGTACTTC. Its translation: CASSSTREETQYF. Together with reference TRBV7-3 and TRBJ2-5, the CDR3 gives the full variable domain: GAGVSQTPSNKVTEKGKYVELRCDPISGHTALYWYRQSLGQGPEFLIYFQGTGAADDSGLPNDRFFAVRPEGSVSTLKIQRTERGDSAVYLCASSSTREETQYFGPGTRLLVL.